This is a list of T cell receptor beta chains from one sample in a study of graft-versus-host responses after intestinal transplantation. TCRdb's copy holds only in-frame clones and misses some; the assay was immunoSEQ multiplex PCR. This sample has 60,000 or so clones, with 91% found just once. The sequenced sample was PBMCs, obtained around 120 days after intestinal transplantation. Every receptor here comes from a human patient who received an intestinal transplant, so some T cells may come from the graft donor. Each CDR3 is given with its conserved first and last residue. A D gene is named only where the DNA matches it firmly. The size field is filled for only some rows; it gives once, few, many or a size class.

abundance: NA
v_gene: TRBV10-1
d_gene: NA
j_gene: TRBJ2-7
CDR3aa: CASSDPPAGQYF
CDR3nt: TGCGCCAGCAGTGACCCGCCAGCCGGGCAGTACTTC

abundance: NA
v_gene: TRBV5-1
d_gene: NA
j_gene: TRBJ2-5
CDR3aa: CASSFQADQETQYF
CDR3nt: TGCGCCAGCAGCTTTCAAGCGGACCAAGAGACCCAGTACTTC

abundance: NA
v_gene: TRBV28
d_gene: TRBD1
j_gene: TRBJ2-2
CDR3aa: CASSPMPGQGNTGELFF
CDR3nt: TGTGCCAGCAGTCCAATGCCGGGACAGGGTAACACCGGGGAGCTGTTTTTT

abundance: medium-sized
v_gene: TRBV28
d_gene: NA
j_gene: TRBJ2-7
CDR3aa: CASSLPRGSAEQYF
CDR3nt: TGTGCCAGCAGCCTCCCCAGAGGCTCGGCCGAGCAGTACTTC

abundance: NA
v_gene: TRBV27
d_gene: TRBD1
j_gene: TRBJ1-1
CDR3aa: CASSPWGQGDTEAFF
CDR3nt: TGTGCCAGCAGCCCATGGGGACAGGGAGACACTGAAGCTTTCTTT

abundance: NA
v_gene: TRBV19
d_gene: NA
j_gene: TRBJ1-5
CDR3aa: CASRDSNQPQHF
CDR3nt: TGTGCCAGTAGGGATAGCAATCAGCCCCAGCATTTT

abundance: once
v_gene: TRBV5-4
d_gene: NA
j_gene: TRBJ1-1
CDR3aa: CASSPGLRGTEAFF
CDR3nt: TGTGCCAGCAGCCCGGGTCTGCGTGGTACTGAAGCTTTCTTT

abundance: NA
v_gene: TRBV7-8
d_gene: NA
j_gene: TRBJ1-5
CDR3aa: CASSLEYRRSNQPQHF
CDR3nt: TGTGCCAGCAGCTTAGAGTACAGGAGAAGCAATCAGCCCCAGCATTTT

abundance: NA
v_gene: TRBV19
d_gene: NA
j_gene: TRBJ1-5
CDR3aa: CASSIWDGNQPQHF
CDR3nt: TGTGCCAGTAGTATCTGGGACGGGAATCAGCCCCAGCATTTT

abundance: NA
v_gene: TRBV19
d_gene: TRBD1
j_gene: TRBJ1-1
CDR3aa: CASSQQGADTEAFF
CDR3nt: TGTGCCAGTAGCCAACAGGGGGCCGACACTGAAGCTTTCTTT

abundance: NA
v_gene: TRBV6-6
d_gene: NA
j_gene: TRBJ1-4
CDR3aa: CASTVGLSNEKLFF
CDR3nt: TGTGCCAGCACCGTGGGGCTTTCTAATGAAAAACTGTTTTTT

abundance: NA
v_gene: TRBV2
d_gene: NA
j_gene: TRBJ2-5
CDR3aa: CASSVWETQYF
CDR3nt: TGTGCCAGCAGTGTATGGGAGACCCAGTACTTC

abundance: NA
v_gene: TRBV6-5
d_gene: TRBD2
j_gene: TRBJ2-1
CDR3aa: CASSPGTSDANEQFF
CDR3nt: TGTGCCAGCAGCCCCGGGACTAGCGACGCAAATGAGCAGTTCTTC

abundance: NA
v_gene: TRBV28
d_gene: TRBD1
j_gene: TRBJ2-7
CDR3aa: CASSLPGGYEQYF
CDR3nt: TGTGCCAGCAGCCTTCCAGGGGGCTACGAGCAGTACTTC

abundance: once
v_gene: TRBV6-5
d_gene: NA
j_gene: TRBJ1-4
CDR3aa: CASGGWSPDEKLFF
CDR3nt: TGTGCCAGCGGTGGGTGGAGTCCCGATGAAAAACTGTTTTTT

abundance: NA
v_gene: TRBV2
d_gene: NA
j_gene: TRBJ1-2
CDR3aa: CASSELGTSGYTF
CDR3nt: TGTGCCAGCAGTGAATTGGGGACGAGTGGCTACACCTTC

abundance: once
v_gene: TRBV4-1
d_gene: NA
j_gene: TRBJ2-2
CDR3aa: CASSTHPGDGTGELFF
CDR3nt: TGCGCCAGCAGCACCCACCCAGGGGACGGCACCGGGGAGCTGTTTTTT